These 19 T cell receptor beta chains were sequenced from one sample in a study of cytomegalovirus exposure and HLA in healthy donors (dated by TCRdb to about 2017). Libraries came from the immunoSEQ multiplex PCR assay. For the multiplex PCR, a mixture combining 60 forward primers for TCR Vbeta segments and 13 reverse primers for TCR Jbeta segments was used. The source is immuneACCESS, and TCRdb retained only in-frame sequences with V and J called. Part of the clones is not carried over; for the studies checked, unresolved V genes explain less than half of this, and the remainder is unexplained. The sample records approximately 120,000 clones, roughly 79% of which are singletons. Around 7.7% of the sample comes from the top ten. What was sequenced was PBMCs. Receptor source: a woman aged 45-65 years in good health and CMV-seropositive.

A note on this clone: Other nucleotide sequences in the sample specify the same CDR3. The J gene is TRBJ1-2, the V gene TRBV5-4; TRBD1 is a possible D gene (6 bases). Germline V gives CDR1 SGHNT, CDR2 YYREEE (reference sequence). V was pared by 2 bases and J by 0 bases, with 14 bases between. The CDR3 is 16 amino acids. The CDR3, as DNA: TGTGCCAGCAGCTTAGACAGGCCGAAAACTAACTATGGCTACACCTTC. This translates into CASSLDRPKTNYGYTF. Full variable domain (remainder filled in from reference TRBV5-4 and TRBJ1-2): ETGVTQSPTHLIKTRGQQVTLRCSSQSGHNTVSWYQQALGQGPQFIFQYYREEENGRGNFPPRFSGLQFPNYSSELNVNALELDDSALYLCASSLDRPKTNYGYTFGSGTRLTVV.

The rearrangement joins TRBV25-1 to TRBJ1-5, with 8 bases lining up with TRBD1. Per the germline V gene, CDR1 is MGHDK and CDR2 is SYGVNS. With V trimmed by 3 bases and J by 7 bases, 5 bases remained unmatched. The CDR3 runs 14 residues. CDR3: CASSETGEEQPQHF. CDR3 nucleotide sequence: TGTGCCAGCAGTGAGACAGGGGAGGAGCAGCCCCAGCATTTT. The full variable domain, its missing parts supplied by reference TRBV25-1 and TRBJ1-5, is EADIYQTPRYLVIGTGKKITLECSQTMGHDKMYWYQQDPGMELHLIHYSYGVNSTEKGDLSSESTVSRIRTEHFPLTLESARPSHTSQYLCASSETGEEQPQHFGDGTRLSIL.

J is TRBJ1-1 and V is TRBV19; D ambiguous. Germline V CDR1 and CDR2: LNHDA, SQIVND (reference sequence). This CDR3 is 12 amino acids long. V lost 8 bases, J lost 6 bases, and 13 bases lay in between. CDR3 nucleotide sequence: TGTGCCAGTCGGGGAAAGGGTCCTGAAGCTTTCTTT. Amino acids: CASRGKGPEAFF.

CDR3 coding DNA: TGTGCCAGCAGCCCCCGACAAAGCTACGAGCAGTACTTC. It encodes CASSPRQSYEQYF. The chain recombines TRBV7-9 with TRBJ2-7; no reliable D call. Germline loops: CDR1 SEHNR, CDR2 FQNEAQ (reference sequence). The CDR3 is 13 residues long. V was pared by 5 bases and J by 3 bases, with 11 bases between.

This chain uses TRBV7-3 with TRBJ2-7; 10 bases agree with TRBD2. The ends lost 5 bases at V and 5 bases at J; junction bases unmatched: 9. The CDR3 covers 15 residues. Germline-derived CDR1 and CDR2 are SGHTA and FQGTGA. CDR3 in amino acids: CASSQAGGPTNEQYF. DNA of the CDR3: TGTGCCAGCAGCCAAGCGGGAGGGCCAACGAACGAGCAGTACTTC.

This chain links TRBV27 with TRBJ2-7; 7 bases agree with TRBD1. CDR1 is MNHEY, CDR2 SMNVEV, per germline (reference sequence). The CDR3 extends over 15 amino acids. V lost 3 bases, J lost 3 bases, and 8 bases stayed unmatched. The CDR3 loop reads CASSLVYRGSYEQYF. For the CDR3, the DNA is TGTGCCAGCAGTTTGGTGTACAGGGGAAGCTACGAGCAGTACTTC.

Concerning this clone: Given the absence of the conserved phenylalanine or tryptophan at the CDR3 end, a read error is likely. Because the CDR3's place on the DNA is in doubt, the DNA is left out and the CDR3 is given as listed by TCRdb. The rearrangement joins TRBV20-1 to TRBJ2-7; the D call TRBD2 from the table was never checked on the DNA. Germline CDR1 is DFQATT and CDR2 is SNEGSKA (reference sequence). The CDR3 length is 9 residues, termini included. CDR3 amino acids: CSARGGRST.

The V and J genes are TRBV6-4 and TRBJ2-1; D is possibly TRBD1 (5 bases). CDR1 and CDR2 (germline): MRHNA, SNTAGT. This CDR3 contains 13 residues. Trimming removed 3 bases from V and 10 bases from J, with 13 bases in between. CDR3 loop: CASSEPGSGEQFF. CDR3 sequence (DNA): TGTGCCAGCAGTGAGCCGGGCTCAGGGGAGCAGTTCTTC.

V and J are TRBV2 and TRBJ1-2, with TRBD1 matching 8 bases. Germline V gene lookup returns CDR1 SNHLY and CDR2 FYNNEI. This CDR3 spans 13 amino acids. The junction had 7 bases not matched to a gene; V was cut back by 5 bases and J by 8 bases. The CDR3 DNA reads as TGTGCCAGCAGTCTGACAGGGGCGGAAGGCTACACCTTC. This gives the protein CASSLTGAEGYTF.

This clone turned up a few times. This chain uses TRBV6-1 with TRBJ2-3, with a weak D call TRBD2 (6 bases). The CDR3 length is 12 residues. V lost 8 bases, J lost 6 bases, and 12 bases lay in between. Germline CDR1 reads MNHNS; CDR2 reads SASEGT. CDR3 sequence: CASQPSGDTQYF. DNA for the CDR3: TGTGCCAGCCAGCCGAGCGGGGATACGCAGTATTTT.

The rearrangement uses TRBV6-5 and TRBJ1-2; D remains unclear. V was cut by 5 bases and J by 0 bases, with 13 bases left in between. The germline V gene has CDR1 MNHEY and CDR2 SVGAGI. The CDR3 runs to 15 residues. The CDR3 coding sequence is TGTGCCAGCAGTAAAGGACTCTTAGCTAACTATGGCTACACCTTC. This codes for CASSKGLLANYGYTF.

This chain joins TRBV2 and TRBJ1-2; D possibly corresponds to TRBD1 (6 bases). This CDR3 is 15 amino acids long. The germline gives CDR1 SNHLY, CDR2 FYNNEI. The V gene lost 7 bases and the J gene lost 8 bases, with 23 bases spanning the gap. CDR3: CASIGNRGGGKGYTF. The CDR3, as DNA: TGTGCCAGCATTGGGAACCGGGGGGGCGGTAAAGGCTACACCTTC. The variable domain in full, with the rest retrieved from reference TRBV2 and TRBJ1-2, is EPEVTQTPSHQVTQMGQEVILRCVPISNHLYFYWYRQILGQKVEFLVSFYNNEISEKSEIFDDQFSVERPDGSNFTLKIRSTKLEDSAMYFCASIGNRGGGKGYTFGSGTRLTVV.

This chain joins TRBV5-4 and TRBJ2-3, with a possible D match to TRBD2 (5 bases). Trimming took 4 bases from V and 2 from J, leaving 14 bases between them. Germline CDR1 is SGHNT and CDR2 is YYREEE (reference sequence). CDR3 length: 15 residues. Here the CDR3 reads CASSPGLVITDTQYF. In DNA, the CDR3 is TGTGCCAGCAGCCCCGGACTGGTGATCACAGATACGCAGTATTTT.

The CDR3 coding sequence is TGCGCCAGCAGCGGCCGCGGGGGGAATATTGAGACCCAGTACTTC. Translating it yields CASSGRGGNIETQYF. V gene TRBV5-1 combines with J gene TRBJ2-5; 8 nucleotides agree with TRBD2. J was trimmed by 5 bases and V by 4 bases; bases with no gene match: 10. This CDR3 spans 15 amino acids. The germline V gene encodes CDR1 SGHRS and CDR2 YFSETQ.

The rearrangement links TRBV7-2 to TRBJ2-1; D possibly corresponds to TRBD2 (6 bases). V was shortened by 5 bases and J by 12 bases, with 23 bases between the two germline ends. CDR1 is SGHTA, CDR2 FQGNSA, per germline. The CDR3 spans 15 residues. For the CDR3, the DNA is TGTGCCAGCAGCCCCACAGGACTACCGGGTACTGTGCAGTTCTTC. It encodes CASSPTGLPGTVQFF.

The V gene is TRBV9, the J gene TRBJ2-7; 7 nucleotides agree with TRBD1. The germline V gene encodes CDR1 SGDLS and CDR2 YYNGEE. The V segment lost 2 bases and the J segment 1 base; nucleotides outside the gene matches: 6. The CDR3 covers 15 residues. CDR3 sequence (DNA): TGTGCCAGCAGCGTGGCCCCGGACAGGTCCTACGAGCAGTACTTC. Its protein product is CASSVAPDRSYEQYF. Full variable domain (outside the CDR3, taken from reference TRBV9 and TRBJ2-7): DSGVTQTPKHLITATGQRVTLRCSPRSGDLSVYWYQQSLDQGLQFLIQYYNGEERAKGNILERFSAQQFPDLHSELNLSSLELGDSALYFCASSVAPDRSYEQYFGPGTRLTVT.

This clone has just one count. At one of its ends the junction is not consistent with the germline gene, which may arise from a read error. This chain uses TRBV19 with TRBJ2-4; D possibly corresponds to TRBD1 (5 bases). CDR1 and CDR2 (germline): LNHDA, SQIVND (reference sequence). The CDR3 runs to 14 residues. Here the CDR3 DNA reads TGTGCCAGTAGTAGTACAGGTTTCGAAAACAGTCAGTACTTC. It translates to CASSSTGFENSQYF.

The J gene is TRBJ2-2, the V gene TRBV5-1; 7 nucleotides agree with TRBD1. Germline V gene data show CDR1 as SGHRS and CDR2 as YFSETQ. After removal of 3 bases from V and 13 bases from J, the junction contained 15 bases not matched to a gene. CDR3 size: 15 residues. CDR3 protein: CASSWDSPEVPGLFF. In nucleotides, the CDR3 is TGCGCCAGCAGCTGGGACAGTCCCGAGGTCCCGGGGCTGTTTTTT.

The chain employs TRBV19 and TRBJ1-5; D perhaps matches TRBD1 (6 bases). With 5 bases removed from V and 11 bases from J, the gap between germline ends came to 19 bases. The CDR3 is made up of 14 amino acids. Germline V gene lookup returns CDR1 LNHDA and CDR2 SQIVND (reference sequence). The CDR3 DNA follows: TGTGCCAGTAGTCTCCGGGACACTCATTTGTCCCAGCATTTT. Translating it yields CASSLRDTHLSQHF.